The sequence of this T cell receptor (beta chain) was determined in a study of technical replicates of blood from a handful of donors. Sequencing used immunoSEQ multiplex PCR; TCRdb keeps in-frame clones, though not all of them. The sample holds 70,000 or so clones, approximately 89% seen once. The specimen was PBMCs. The sequence came from a human donor in good health. Some clones in this sample may be carry-over from other donors' samples.

CDR3 in DNA: TGTGCCAGCAGCCCAAAAGCCACTATCTCCTACGAGCAGTACTTC. It codes for CASSPKATISYEQYF. The chain combines TRBV7-2 with TRBJ2-7; D ambiguous. The V gene lost 5 bases and the J gene lost 0 bases, with 14 bases spanning the gap. This CDR3 has 15 residues. Germline-derived CDR1 and CDR2 are SGHTA and FQGNSA.